What follows are 22 T cell receptor beta chains derived from one specimen sequenced in a study of CD8+ T cells in alopecia areata. cDNA serving as the sequencing template came from extracted, reverse transcribed RNA. Method: immunoSEQ multiplex PCR; TCRdb's copy keeps in-frame clones and lacks some. The sample comprises approximately 150,000 clones, around 87% of which are singletons, and over 13% rests with the top ten. Sample: CD8+ T cells sorted from blood, taken at week 0. The source of these receptors is a human donor with alopecia areata.

CDR3 region: CASSERTAKNEQYF. DNA for the CDR3: TGTGCCAGCAGTGAGCGGACAGCGAAGAACGAGCAGTACTTC. The chain carries TRBV6-1 and TRBJ2-7, with D perhaps TRBD1 (6 bases). CDR3 length equals 14 residues. Germline V CDR1 and CDR2: MNHNS, SASEGT. V was trimmed by 3 bases and J by 5 bases, leaving 14 bases between them.

The chain recombines TRBV6-5 with TRBJ2-1; D remains unclear. Germline-derived CDR1 and CDR2 are MNHEY and SVGAGI. V was cut by 1 base and J by 8 bases, with 9 bases left in between. This CDR3 has 13 amino acids. For the CDR3, the DNA is TGTGCCAGCAGTTACTTGTCGTTAGATGAGCAGTTCTTC. It is translated as CASSYLSLDEQFF.

The V call is TRBV5-4, the J call TRBJ2-3; no reliable D call. The CDR3 sequence is 16 residues long. Germline assignment: CDR1 SGHNT and CDR2 YYREEE (reference sequence). Trimming removed 5 bases from V and 0 bases from J, with 16 bases in between. CDR3 sequence (DNA): TGTGCCAGCAGTACCGACTTTTGGCGGAGCACAGATACGCAGTATTTT. Residues: CASSTDFWRSTDTQYF.

The rearrangement joins TRBV9 to TRBJ2-3; D is unclear. Germline values: CDR1 SGDLS, CDR2 YYNGEE. This CDR3 spans 14 amino acids. Trimming removed 0 bases from V and 3 bases from J, with 8 bases in between. This CDR3 reads CASSVEVQTDTQYF. The CDR3 region has the DNA TGTGCCAGCAGCGTAGAAGTGCAAACAGATACGCAGTATTTT.

This clone appeared a few times. The CDR3 sequence is CASGPVITGTGKVGGYTF. CDR3 DNA sequence: TGTGCTAGTGGTCCCGTCATAACCGGGACAGGGAAAGTCGGTGGCTACACCTTC. The chain joins TRBV12-5 to TRBJ1-2; 9 bases are shared with TRBD1. V shed 5 bases, J shed 7 bases, and the junction held 20 bases outside the gene matches. Germline V lookup: CDR1 LGHNT, CDR2 FRNRAP. This CDR3 comprises 18 residues.

V is TRBV7-9 and J is TRBJ1-4; D ambiguous. CDR1 is SEHNR and CDR2 is FQNEAQ in the germline V gene (reference sequence). The ends were cut back, 2 bases at V and 5 bases at J, with 9 bases in the middle. This CDR3 contains 14 residues. The CDR3 sequence: CASSLSSSNEKLFF. The CDR3 coding sequence is TGTGCCAGCAGCTTATCCTCTTCCAATGAAAAACTGTTTTTT.

The J gene is TRBJ2-1, the V gene TRBV6-4, with D tentatively TRBD2 (5 bases). The CDR3 length is 13 residues. Trimming pared 3 bases from V and 6 bases from J, leaving 9 bases between. Looked up from germline, CDR1 is MRHNA and CDR2 is SNTAGT. CDR3 sequence reads: CASSDGESNEQFF. The CDR3 bases are TGTGCCAGCAGTGATGGGGAGTCCAATGAGCAGTTCTTC.

CDR3 sequence (DNA): TGTGCCAGCAGTGAACACTCTGGGGCCAACGTCCTGACTTTC. Protein sequence: CASSEHSGANVLTF. The J gene is TRBJ2-6, the V gene TRBV2; no firm D call. Trimming shortened V by 2 bases and J by 0 bases, and 2 bases separated the two germline ends. CDR1 is SNHLY, CDR2 FYNNEI, per germline. The CDR3 spans 14 residues. Full variable domain (remainder filled in from reference TRBV2 and TRBJ2-6): EPEVTQTPSHQVTQMGQEVILRCVPISNHLYFYWYRQILGQKVEFLVSFYNNEISEKSEIFDDQFSVERPDGSNFTLKIRSTKLEDSAMYFCASSEHSGANVLTFGAGSRLTVL.

This chain connects TRBV5-4 to TRBJ2-7; D may be TRBD2 (6 bases). Trimming left V 4 bases short and J 3 bases short, with 11 bases between. There are 13 residues in the CDR3. Looked up from germline, CDR1 is SGHNT and CDR2 is YYREEE (reference sequence). The CDR3 region has the DNA TGTGCCAGCAGCGTGGGACTGAGCTACGAGCAGTACTTC. Translation gives CASSVGLSYEQYF. Using reference TRBV5-4 and TRBJ2-7 for the parts outside the CDR3, the full variable domain is ETGVTQSPTHLIKTRGQQVTLRCSSQSGHNTVSWYQQALGQGPQFIFQYYREEENGRGNFPPRFSGLQFPNYSSELNVNALELDDSALYLCASSVGLSYEQYFGPGTRLTVT.

The chain uses TRBV2 and TRBJ1-2, with unresolved D. The germline V gene encodes CDR1 SNHLY and CDR2 FYNNEI. The CDR3 extends over 14 amino acids. Trimming removed 7 bases from V and 8 bases from J, with 20 bases in between. This CDR3 is CASIPEAASLGYTF. The CDR3 region has the DNA TGTGCCAGCATCCCCGAGGCGGCTTCGTTAGGCTACACCTTC.

The chain combines TRBV7-3 with TRBJ2-3; no reliable D call. The CDR3 extends over 14 amino acids. CDR1 and CDR2 (germline): SGHTA, FQGTGA. Trimming removed 2 bases from V and 1 base from J, with 7 bases in between. The CDR3, as DNA: TGTGCCAGCAGCTTATTGTCAGGCACAGATACGCAGTATTTT. This gives the protein CASSLLSGTDTQYF.

The CDR3 is CASSFYYSHPDGYTF. The CDR3 nucleotides read TGTGCCAGCAGTTTTTACTACAGCCACCCGGATGGCTACACCTTC. The chain couples TRBV27 to TRBJ1-2; D uncertain. The germline CDR1 and CDR2 sequences are MNHEY and SMNVEV (reference sequence). The CDR3 extends over 15 amino acids. V gave up 3 bases and J gave up 6 bases, with 17 bases separating them.

The chain uses TRBV4-1 and TRBJ2-3; no definite D call. This CDR3 spans 13 amino acids. V was trimmed by 8 bases and J by 0 bases, leaving 9 bases between them. Germline lookup yields CDR1 MGHRA and CDR2 YSYEKL. Here the CDR3 reads CASRNPSTDTQYF. The CDR3 DNA is TGCGCCAGCCGAAATCCTAGCACAGATACGCAGTATTTT.

The rearrangement uses TRBV6-5 and TRBJ2-2; no firm D call. V was clipped by 6 bases and J by 4 bases, with 6 bases between them. Germline values: CDR1 MNHEY, CDR2 SVGAGI. The CDR3 is 12 residues long. The chain's CDR3 is CASSPGTGELFF. CDR3 coding DNA: TGTGCCAGCAGCCCGGGCACCGGGGAGCTGTTTTTT.

The chain is built from TRBV5-4 and TRBJ2-4; a weak D match, TRBD1 (6 bases). V was shortened by 3 bases and J by 0 bases, with 13 bases between the two germline ends. The CDR3 length is 16 residues. The germline CDR1 and CDR2 sequences are SGHNT and YYREEE (reference sequence). The CDR3 loop is CASSSGQSIAKNIQYF. DNA of the CDR3: TGTGCCAGCAGCTCAGGACAGAGCATAGCCAAAAACATTCAGTACTTC.

This sequence joins TRBV7-2 and TRBJ2-3; no definite D call. The CDR3 extends over 12 amino acids. Trimming left V 6 bases short and J 0 bases short, with 4 bases between. In germline, CDR1 is SGHTA, CDR2 FQGNSA. The CDR3 loop reads CASSPSTDTQYF. The DNA of the CDR3 is TGTGCCAGCAGTCCCAGCACAGATACGCAGTATTTT.

V usage is TRBV6-4 and J usage is TRBJ1-1; D remains unclear. V lost 2 bases and J lost 7, with 11 bases in between. The CDR3 contains 13 residues. The germline CDR1 and CDR2 sequences are MRHNA and SNTAGT. This chain's CDR3 is CASSDGDHREAFF. The CDR3 DNA sequence: TGTGCCAGCAGTGACGGGGATCACCGTGAAGCTTTCTTT.

This chain connects TRBV6-1 to TRBJ2-1; D gene unclear. Germline values: CDR1 MNHNS, CDR2 SASEGT. Trimming shortened V by 6 bases and J by 8 bases, and 8 bases separated the two germline ends. The CDR3 is made up of 11 amino acids. CDR3 DNA sequence: TGTGCCAGCAGGGGGTTGGATGAGCAGTTCTTC. Translated, it gives CASRGLDEQFF.

The chain employs TRBV9 and TRBJ1-2; weak D call: TRBD1 (5 bases). The V end lost 3 bases, the J end lost 3 bases, and 15 bases lay between the germline ends. CDR1 and CDR2 from the germline V gene are SGDLS and YYNGEE. CDR3 size: 15 residues. The CDR3 DNA is TGTGCCAGCAGCGCTTATCCGACAGACGACTATGGCTACACCTTC. Amino acids: CASSAYPTDDYGYTF.

This clone was seen a handful of times. This chain joins TRBV29-1 and TRBJ1-2, with 8 bases fitting TRBD1. V lost 4 bases to trimming and J lost 4 bases; unmatched junction nucleotides: 2. The CDR3 runs to 12 residues. Germline CDR1 is SQVTM and CDR2 is ANQGSEA. This CDR3 reads CSVAGQGYGYTF. Here the CDR3 DNA reads TGCAGCGTTGCTGGACAGGGCTATGGCTACACCTTC.

This clone was seen a few times. The V gene is TRBV7-9, the J gene TRBJ2-1; 8 nucleotides line up with TRBD1. Germline CDR1 SEHNR, CDR2 FQNEAQ (reference sequence). V trimming: 6 bases; J trimming: 5 bases; junction bases outside the gene matches: 6. The CDR3 runs to 14 residues. The CDR3 loop is CASRDRGRDNEQFF. CDR3 nucleotide sequence: TGTGCCAGCAGAGACAGGGGAAGAGACAATGAGCAGTTCTTC.

Note on this clone: Other nucleotide sequences from this sample produce the same CDR3. J is TRBJ1-5 and V is TRBV2; D gene uncertain. CDR3 size: 12 residues. CDR1 is SNHLY, CDR2 FYNNEI, per germline. With 3 bases removed from V and 5 bases from J, the gap between germline ends came to 5 bases. CDR3 sequence: CASSDFDQPQHF. The CDR3 nucleotides read TGTGCCAGCAGTGATTTTGATCAGCCCCAGCATTTT. The variable domain in full, with the rest retrieved from reference TRBV2 and TRBJ1-5, is EPEVTQTPSHQVTQMGQEVILRCVPISNHLYFYWYRQILGQKVEFLVSFYNNEISEKSEIFDDQFSVERPDGSNFTLKIRSTKLEDSAMYFCASSDFDQPQHFGDGTRLSIL.